Presented here are 10 T cell receptor beta chains from one specimen sequenced in a study of vaccination effects on CD4 cells after COVID-19. Their recognized antigens are unknown. The method was immunoSEQ multiplex PCR; TCRdb's version includes in-frame clones alone and lacks a portion of them. The repertoire consists of 70,000 or so clones, with roughly 73% occurring once and the leading ten covering about 2.3%. With more than 9 days of culture completed, CD4+ T cells were isolated. Vaccination of participants consisted of two doses of either the BNT162b2 or mRNA-1273 vaccine. The sample in question was CD4+ T cells from PBMCs cultured without peptide, obtained after COVID-19 vaccination. The receptors here all came from a human donor who received a COVID-19 vaccine.

This clone was detected only once. The J gene is TRBJ2-7, the V gene TRBV4-1; the D gene is possibly TRBD1 (6 bases). Germline V gene data show CDR1 as MGHRA and CDR2 as YSYEKL. The CDR3 runs 15 residues. Trimming shortened V by 0 bases and J by 4 bases, and 13 bases separated the two germline ends. CDR3 region: CASSQDIAGVYEQYV. CDR3 DNA sequence: TGCGCCAGCAGCCAAGATATCGCAGGGGTATACGAGCAGTACGTC.

As DNA, the CDR3 is TGTGCCAGCAGTGCGGCCTCGTCGACATACGAGCAGTACGTC. It codes for CASSAASSTYEQYV. This rearrangement joins TRBV2 to TRBJ2-7; no clear D gene. The V gene's germline CDR1 is SNHLY and CDR2 FYNNEI. V was trimmed by 4 bases and J by 4 bases, leaving 14 bases between them. The CDR3 contains 14 residues.

The chain carries TRBV18 and TRBJ2-7, with TRBD1 as a possible D gene (6 bases). Germline CDR1 and CDR2: KGHSH and LQKENI. Trimming took 6 bases from V and 6 from J, leaving 24 bases between them. The CDR3 sequence is 16 residues long. The CDR3, as DNA: TGTGCCAGCTCCGCCACCCGCACCCCGACAGGCTTCGAGCAGTACGTC. Its protein is CASSATRTPTGFEQYV.

The V call is TRBV5-1, the J call TRBJ1-2; 7 nucleotides agree with TRBD1. V was clipped by 1 base and J by 4 bases; unmatched bases: 4. CDR3 length: 14 residues. Germline-derived CDR1 and CDR2 are SGHRS and YFSETQ. The CDR3 DNA is TGCGCCAGCAGCTTGCAAGACAGGGTCTATGGCTACACCTTC. Translation: CASSLQDRVYGYTF.

The gene calls are TRBV3-1 (or the pseudogene TRBV3-2) and TRBJ2-3, with D perhaps matching TRBD1 or TRBD2 (5 bases each). The CDR3 consists of 16 residues. Germline V CDR1 and CDR2: LGHDT, YNNKEL (reference sequence). The ends were cut back, 4 bases at V and 1 base at J, with 15 bases in the middle. Here the CDR3 reads CASSPRGGSGTDTQYF. Here the CDR3 DNA reads TGTGCCAGCAGCCCTCGTGGGGGTAGCGGCACAGATACGCAGTATTTT.

This rearrangement joins TRBV5-1 to TRBJ2-3; 7 bases fit TRBD1. The CDR3 spans 16 residues. The germline V gene has CDR1 SGHRS and CDR2 YFSETQ. V was pared by 4 bases and J by 6 bases, with 14 bases of the junction left unmatched. As DNA, the CDR3 is TGCGCCAGCAGCCCCAGGACAGGCGCCGCTTCGGATACGCAGTATTTT. Translated: CASSPRTGAASDTQYF.

This chain connects TRBV7-3 to TRBJ1-1; weak D call: TRBD1 (6 bases). From germline, CDR1 is SGHTA and CDR2 FQGTGA. This CDR3 spans 15 amino acids. Deletions cut 5 bases from V and 1 base from J, with 14 bases between. The CDR3 loop is CASSPWGGRNTEAFF. The CDR3 DNA reads TGTGCCAGCAGCCCCTGGGGGGGCAGGAACACTGAAGCTTTCTTT.

The table lists this clone with a few counts. This rearrangement joins TRBV5-1 to TRBJ1-4; a possible D gene is TRBD1 (5 bases). CDR1 and CDR2 from the germline V gene are SGHRS and YFSETQ. V was clipped by 0 bases and J by 8 bases, with 11 bases between them. The CDR3 is 14 residues long. Here the CDR3 DNA reads TGCGCCAGCAGCTTGGATACAGGTTCCGAAAAACTGTTTTTT. This sequence encodes CASSLDTGSEKLFF.

CDR3 coding DNA: TGTGCCAGCAGTTTATTAGGGGCAGACACAGATACGCAGTATTTT. This gives the protein CASSLLGADTDTQYF. This sequence joins TRBV28 and TRBJ2-3; possible D gene TRBD1, 5 bases. Germline lookup yields CDR1 MDHEN and CDR2 SYDVKM. V lost 1 base and J 2 bases, leaving 10 bases between the germline ends. The CDR3 spans 15 residues. Supplemented by reference TRBV28 and TRBJ2-3, the full variable domain reads DVKVTQSSRYLVKRTGEKVFLECVQDMDHENMFWYRQDPGLGLRLIYFSYDVKMKEKGDIPEGYSVSREKKERFSLILESASTNQTSMYLCASSLLGADTDTQYFGPGTRLTVL.

This clone has only one observation. The chain carries TRBV28 and TRBJ2-2; 10 positions agree with TRBD2. Germline V gives CDR1 MDHEN, CDR2 SYDVKM. V was pared by 3 bases and J by 4 bases, with 8 bases of the junction left unmatched. The CDR3 length is 17 residues. CDR3 residues: CASSFPSGSWVTGELFF. CDR3 in DNA: TGTGCCAGCAGTTTCCCTAGCGGGAGCTGGGTCACCGGGGAGCTGTTTTTT.